The entry that follows covers one T cell receptor (beta chain) sequence. Antigen specificity is unknown. This CDR3 is built from 15 residues. CDR1 is SGHNT, CDR2 YYREEE, per germline (reference sequence). Germline trimming cut 4 bases from V and 4 bases from J; bases unmatched to any gene: 9. The sample originates from a study of post-analysis software for immune sequencing data. On the study more broadly: Patients had relapsing-remitting, secondary progressive or progressive-relapsing multiple sclerosis; some lacked subtype.

Study-wide findings and caveats: TRBV5-6, TRBV5-1 and TRBV20-1 were among roughly five TRBV segments more frequent in patients than controls.

Unique molecular identifiers tagged the TCR beta cDNA libraries. TCRdb re-derived calls from the PCR reads in MiXCR, one entry per CDR3 protein. This table has about 430,000 distinct CDR3 sequences, 30% to 45% appearing once. The chain links TRBV5-4 to TRBJ2-7; 9 bases align to TRBD1. Sequenced material: blood. The sequence came from a girl aged 2 to 9 with multiple sclerosis. The CDR3 loop is CASSAPGTGSYEQYF. CDR3 nucleotides: TGTGCCAGCAGCGCACCCGGGACAGGGTCTTACGAGCAGTACTTC.